These T cell receptor beta chains were read from a single sample in a study of blood T cell repertoires in COVID-19. The protocol was immunoSEQ multiplex PCR, while the TCRdb copy is restricted to in-frame clones and leaves out a portion. The table shows roughly 17,000 clones, with roughly 86% occurring only once. The sequencing sample was made of peripheral blood. These receptors originate from a human donor in a cohort sampled during active COVID-19. CDR3s include the opening cysteine and the closing phenylalanine or tryptophan. The order of the fields is J gene, V gene, D gene, clone size, CDR3 DNA, CDR3 protein. D genes are given only for firm matches. Clone size is stated in some rows and not others, as once, few, many or a class when expanded.

TRBJ1-1,TRBV28,NA,NA,TGTGCCAGCAGAGACCATTTTCAGGGAAACACTGAAGCTTTCTTT,CASRDHFQGNTEAFF
TRBJ1-2,TRBV19,NA,NA,TGTGCCAGTACATGGGAGGACACGATCTATGGCTACACCTTC,CASTWEDTIYGYTF
TRBJ2-1,TRBV28,TRBD2,NA,TGTGCCACCACCGGCGGGAGTATGCACAATGAGCAGTTCTTC,CATTGGSMHNEQFF
TRBJ1-2,TRBV24-1,TRBD1,NA,TGTGCCACCAGTGACGACTCAGGGGGCGGTGGCTACACCTTC,CATSDDSGGGGYTF
TRBJ2-7,TRBV27,NA,NA,TGTGCCAGCAGTTCGGGGGTCCTACGGGGATACGAGCAGTACTTC,CASSSGVLRGYEQYF
TRBJ2-7,TRBV5-1,TRBD1,NA,TGCGCCAGCAGCCGAGGCCGGGACAGGGTCGAGCAGTACTTC,CASSRGRDRVEQYF
TRBJ2-1,TRBV3-1/TRBV3-2,TRBD1,NA,TGTGCCAGCACCGAGACAGGGGGGGGTACCAATGAGCAGTTCTTC,CASTETGGGTNEQFF
TRBJ2-3,TRBV5-6,NA,NA,TGTGCCAGCAGCAGAGTAACCACGCAGATTAGAGGGTCGCAGTATTTT,CASSRVTTQIRGSQYF
TRBJ2-3,TRBV9,NA,NA,TGTGCCAGCAGCGTAGAGCCCCCCGATACGCAGTATTTT,CASSVEPPDTQYF
TRBJ1-5,TRBV5-1,NA,NA,TGCGCCAGCAGCCTGGACGGGGGTAGCAATCAGCCCCAGCATTTT,CASSLDGGSNQPQHF
TRBJ1-5,TRBV28,NA,NA,TGTGCCAGCAGGACGTCAGGGGCCACCTATCAGCCCCAGCATTTT,CASRTSGATYQPQHF
TRBJ2-3,TRBV3-1/TRBV3-2,TRBD1,NA,TGTGCCAGCAGCCTCCGGACAGGGAGCACAGATACGCAGTATTTT,CASSLRTGSTDTQYF
TRBJ1-3,TRBV18,NA,NA,TGTGCCAGCTCCCAGAATGGAGGGGACGGAAACACCATATATTTT,CASSQNGGDGNTIYF
TRBJ2-3,TRBV7-9,NA,few,TGTGCCAGTATTGGGGGGTCCACAGATACGCAGTATTTT,CASIGGSTDTQYF
TRBJ1-1,TRBV3-1/TRBV3-2,NA,NA,TGTGCCAGCAGCCAAGCGGGGGGGCGAGCTTTCTTT,CASSQAGGRAFF
TRBJ2-7,TRBV6-5,TRBD1,NA,TGTGCCAGCAGTCGACAGGGTATTAACTACGAGCAGTACTTC,CASSRQGINYEQYF
TRBJ2-3,TRBV19,TRBD2,NA,TGTGCCAGTAGTCCCGATCTAGCGGGAGTAAGGTATTTT,CASSPDLAGVRYF
TRBJ2-3,TRBV11-2,NA,NA,TGTGCCAGCAGCCGGAGCGGGGATACGCAGTATTTT,CASSRSGDTQYF
TRBJ2-1,TRBV27,NA,NA,TGTGCCAGCCAGGGAAGCTACAATGAGCAGTTCTTC,CASQGSYNEQFF
TRBJ1-1,TRBV5-6,NA,NA,TGTGCCAGCAGTTTTTACAGGTTTATGAACACTGAAGCTTTCTTT,CASSFYRFMNTEAFF
TRBJ1-2,TRBV25-1,TRBD1,once,TGTGCCAGCAGCTCCCCAGGGGGTAACTATGGCTACACCTTC,CASSSPGGNYGYTF
TRBJ2-7,TRBV7-9,TRBD2,NA,TGTGCCAGCAGCTGGACTAGCGGGACTAGCTCCTACGAGCAGTACTTC,CASSWTSGTSSYEQYF
TRBJ1-1,TRBV6-5,NA,once,TGTGCCAGCAGTCTCACAGGGCGCACTGAAGCTTTCTTT,CASSLTGRTEAFF
TRBJ1-4,TRBV28,NA,NA,TGTGCCAGCAGTTGGCAGGATGCAACTAATGAAAAACTGTTTTTT,CASSWQDATNEKLFF
TRBJ2-1,TRBV29-1,TRBD2,NA,TGCAGCGTGCCCGGGACTAGCGGGAGTAATGAGCAGTTCTTC,CSVPGTSGSNEQFF
TRBJ1-2,TRBV20-1,NA,NA,TGCAGTGCCCAGGGAGGTAGCGGCTACACCTTC,CSAQGGSGYTF
TRBJ1-1,TRBV3-1/TRBV3-2,TRBD1,NA,TGTGCCAGCAGTGGCAGGGGGGCAAGGGACACTGAAGCTTTCTTT,CASSGRGARDTEAFF
TRBJ2-3,TRBV7-9,NA,NA,TGTGCCAGCAGCACCTCTGCGGGGTGGGCAGATACGCAGTATTTT,CASSTSAGWADTQYF
TRBJ2-2,TRBV21-1,NA,NA,TGTGCCAGCAGCAAATGGGGACAGCAAGCGGTCGGGGAGCTGTTTTTT,CASSKWGQQAVGELFF
TRBJ2-5,TRBV19,TRBD1,NA,TGTGCCAGTAGTAGAAGCCTGACAGGGTTGGAGACCCAGTACTTC,CASSRSLTGLETQYF
TRBJ2-7,TRBV3-1/TRBV3-2,TRBD2,NA,TGTGCCAGCAGCCAAGATAAAGCGGGAGATCCGCTCTCCTACGAGCAGTACTTC,CASSQDKAGDPLSYEQYF
TRBJ2-1,TRBV7-3,TRBD1,NA,TGTGCCAGCAGCTTCGCAGGGGGCTCCTACAATGAGCAGTTCTTC,CASSFAGGSYNEQFF
TRBJ2-7,TRBV18,NA,NA,TGTGCCAGCTCAGAAAAAGGGGCAGAGCAGTACTTC,CASSEKGAEQYF
TRBJ2-7,TRBV4-1,TRBD1,NA,TGCGCCAGCAGCCAAAACAGGGGCGGGTACGAGCAGTACTTC,CASSQNRGGYEQYF
TRBJ1-1,TRBV10-2,TRBD1,NA,TGCGCCACCTCGAGGTATCCGGACAGGGGGAACACTGAAGCTTTCTTT,CATSRYPDRGNTEAFF
TRBJ2-7,TRBV30,TRBD2,NA,TGTGCCTGGACTCGAACCGGGACTACCTACGAGCAGTACTTC,CAWTRTGTTYEQYF
TRBJ1-6,TRBV28,NA,NA,TGTGCCAGCGCTCTGGAGTTTCCCGGGAATAATTCACCCCTCCACTTT,CASALEFPGNNSPLHF
TRBJ2-5,TRBV7-2,TRBD2,NA,TGTGCCAGCAGCTCAGAAACCGGACTAGCGGGGGGGCAGACCCAGTACTTC,CASSSETGLAGGQTQYF
TRBJ1-1,TRBV7-3,TRBD1,NA,TGTGCCAGCAGCTCCGAGACAGGGACGAACACTGAAGCTTTCTTT,CASSSETGTNTEAFF
TRBJ1-1,TRBV29-1,NA,once,TGCAGCGTTGCAGGGGCTACTGAAGCTTTCTTT,CSVAGATEAFF
TRBJ2-4,TRBV2,NA,NA,TGTGCCAGCAGTGAGTTACAGCCTCTAGCCAAAAACATTCAGTACTTC,CASSELQPLAKNIQYF
TRBJ2-4,TRBV19,NA,NA,TGTGCCAGTAGTCCAAGTGGAAGCTCGGGGAACATTCAGTACTTC,CASSPSGSSGNIQYF
TRBJ1-1,TRBV6-2/TRBV6-3,TRBD1,NA,TGTGCCAGCAGTTGGACAGGGAGTCGTACTGAAGCTTTCTTT,CASSWTGSRTEAFF
TRBJ2-7,TRBV7-8,NA,NA,TGTGCCAGCAGCTTACAGGGCGAGCAGTACTTC,CASSLQGEQYF
TRBJ1-1,TRBV29-1,TRBD1,NA,TGCAGCGTTGGGGACAGGGCTTCTGAAGCTTTCTTT,CSVGDRASEAFF
TRBJ2-5,TRBV19,TRBD1,NA,TGTGCCAGTAGTATAAGGGGGCAGGCCCAAGAGACCCAGTACTTC,CASSIRGQAQETQYF
TRBJ1-2,TRBV4-1,NA,NA,TGCGCCAGCAGCCACGACGGGAGGGGTCTCTATGGCTACACCTTC,CASSHDGRGLYGYTF
TRBJ2-5,TRBV6-4,NA,NA,TGTGCCAGCAGTGGGGAACTTCCGGGACTGGAGACCCAGTACTTC,CASSGELPGLETQYF
TRBJ1-1,TRBV19,NA,NA,TGTGCCAGTAGTCAACAGGCTGGTGAAGCTTTCTTT,CASSQQAGEAFF
TRBJ2-4,TRBV5-1,NA,NA,TGCGCCAGCAGCTTGGTTCAGGGGCTTGAACACATTCAGTACTTC,CASSLVQGLEHIQYF
TRBJ2-1,TRBV5-8,NA,medium-sized,TGTGCCAGCAGCTTGGCGGGAGGGGGCAGTGAGCAGTTCTTC,CASSLAGGGSEQFF
TRBJ2-7,TRBV5-4,TRBD1,once,TGTGCCAGCAGCCCAACTCGGACAGGGAACGAGCAGTACTTC,CASSPTRTGNEQYF
TRBJ2-7,TRBV6-1,TRBD2,NA,TGTGCCAGCAGTGAGGGGGGGTTGAGCGAGCAGTACTTC,CASSEGGLSEQYF